One sample yielded the 8 T cell receptor beta chains listed below, sequenced in a study of cytomegalovirus exposure and HLA in healthy donors. Use of 60 Vbeta and 13 Jbeta primers characterized the PCR. The repertoire was sequenced with immunoSEQ multiplex PCR; TCRdb's copy has only in-frame clones and lacks some. The sample lists some 140,000 clones; approximately 75% were seen once. The sample taken for sequencing was PBMCs. The receptors originated from a middle-aged man in good health and CMV-seropositive.

V gene TRBV30 combines with J gene TRBJ2-5; 7 positions agree with TRBD1. Gene TRBJ2-7 matches the end of the DNA better, so the J call may be wrong. Germline values: CDR1 GTSNPN, CDR2 SVGIG (reference sequence). The CDR3 consists of 15 residues. The CDR3 spells CAWSETGAHSDEQYF. The CDR3 bases are TGTGCCTGGAGCGAAACAGGGGCCCACTCGGACGAGCAGTACTTC.

The chain employs TRBV10-3 and TRBJ1-4, with TRBD1 matching 7 bases. Germline values: CDR1 ENHRY, CDR2 SYGVKD. The length of the CDR3 is 13 residues. J was trimmed by 3 bases and V by 6 bases; bases with no gene match: 1. CDR3 amino acids: CAISGTANEKLFF. The CDR3 DNA reads as TGTGCCATCAGCGGGACAGCTAATGAAAAACTGTTTTTT.

The chain combines TRBV14 with TRBJ2-5; the D is unclear. Germline CDR1 and CDR2: SGHDN and FVKESK. The CDR3 runs to 18 residues. The V gene lost 0 bases and the J gene lost 1 base, with 18 bases spanning the gap. CDR3 sequence (DNA): TGTGCCAGCAGCCAAGAAACCACGGTTTGGGCACGCCAAGAGACCCAGTACTTC. It translates to CASSQETTVWARQETQYF.

This clone was observed once. The rearrangement joins TRBV6-5 to TRBJ1-2; TRBD1 matches 12 bases. CDR1 is MNHEY and CDR2 is SVGAGI in the germline V gene. The CDR3 length is 15 residues. Losses at the gene ends were 7 bases for V and 4 bases for J; bases not matched to a gene: 7. CDR3 bases: TGTGCCAGCACCCAGGGGACAGGGGGCACCTATGGCTACACCTTC. Amino acids: CASTQGTGGTYGYTF.

This clone was found a few times. This rearrangement joins TRBV5-4 to TRBJ1-2; 10 bases agree with TRBD1. This CDR3 has 14 amino acids. V trimming: 4 bases; J trimming: 8 bases; junction bases outside the gene matches: 8. CDR1 and CDR2 from the germline V gene are SGHNT and YYREEE (reference sequence). The CDR3 protein is CASSQQTGGRGYTF. The CDR3 region has the DNA TGTGCCAGCAGCCAACAGACAGGGGGCCGCGGCTACACCTTC.

The chain has TRBV6-6 and TRBJ1-2; TRBD1 matches at 7 bases. After removal of 4 bases from V and 0 bases from J, the junction contained 5 bases not matched to a gene. The germline CDR1 and CDR2 sequences are MNHNY and SVGAGI (reference sequence). This CDR3 is 15 amino acids long. CDR3 region: CASSFPGTANYGYTF. The CDR3 DNA is TGTGCCAGCAGTTTTCCTGGGACAGCTAACTATGGCTACACCTTC.

CDR3 sequence (DNA): TGTGCCAGCAGTCGGTGGACTGAAGCTTTCTTT. Its translation is CASSRWTEAFF. This chain uses TRBV25-1 with TRBJ1-1; no reliable D call. Trimming took 5 bases from V and 5 from J, leaving 6 bases between them. CDR3 length: 11 amino acids. The V gene's germline CDR1 is MGHDK and CDR2 SYGVNS.

The chain uses TRBV28 and TRBJ2-7; 7 nucleotides align to TRBD2. CDR1 is MDHEN, CDR2 SYDVKM, per germline. The J segment lost 0 bases and the V segment lost 7 bases, leaving 6 bases of the junction unmatched. The CDR3 spans 14 residues. The CDR3 nucleotides read TGTGCCAGCACCCGAGGCGGGAGCTCCTACGAGCAGTACTTC. Its protein product is CASTRGGSSYEQYF.